What follows describes a single TCR beta chain. Its antigen is not known. CDR1 is DFQATT, CDR2 SNEGSKA, per germline (reference sequence). V gave up 7 bases and J gave up 3 bases, with 13 bases separating them. This CDR3 is 13 amino acids long. The data originate from a study of CD8+CD57+ T cells in acquired aplastic anemia. Looking at the study overall: Sorting CD4+ and CD8+ cells gave DNA averaging approximately 3 ug.

Genomic DNA acted as the template from which TCR beta VDJ combination and CDR3 sequence profiling were carried out. TCRdb reanalysed the reads using MiXCR and keeps one entry per CDR3 protein. The sample consists of a few hundred thousand distinct CDR3 sequences, about 50% of them appearing once. Study outcomes and limitations: A set of twenty-nine CD8+ CDR3 sequences was shared between patients and controls, and these sequences appeared highly expressed in patients.

For sequencing, patients were chosen who had shown expansion of CD8+CD57+ cells by flow cytometry. No therapy had been given to the patients at the time of blood sampling. Sequencing input: sorted CD4+, CD8+, or CD8+CD57+ T cells (not recorded which) from PBMCs. V usage is TRBV20-1 and J usage is TRBJ2-1, with D possibly called TRBD1 or TRBD2 (6 bases each). The TCR originated in a human donor with aplastic anemia. CDR3 sequence reads: CSVIKGGYNEQFF. In DNA, the CDR3 is TGCAGTGTGATTAAGGGGGGCTACAATGAGCAGTTCTTC.